The source of this T cell receptor beta chain is a study of spatial heterogeneity in lung cancer. Regarding time point: sample taken at primary tumor resection. TCRs were sequenced from unsorted whole RNA of tumor, nontumor lung or PBMC. The donor population consisted of about 75 patients with untreated, early-stage non-small cell lung cancer. This clonotype was seen a handful of times. Its antigen is unidentified. Study results and limitations: Resection blood, more than follow-up blood, showed ubiquitous expanded tumor TCRs.

Germline CDR1 and CDR2: DFQATT and SNEGSKA (reference sequence). This CDR3 has 12 residues. Trimming pared 6 bases from V and 3 bases from J, leaving 11 bases between. Every cDNA TCR molecule received its own unique molecular identifier. MiXCR, applied by TCRdb to the 5' RACE reads, yields one record per CDR3 protein. The sample includes approximately 40,000 distinct CDR3 sequences, about an eighth of them seen just once. The sequencing here drew on PBMCs, taken at surgery. This TCR came from a male donor with early-stage non-small cell lung cancer. This chain connects TRBV20-1 to TRBJ1-1; D call uncertain. CDR3 bases: TGCAGTGCGGAGTTCGCGGACACTGAAGCTTTCTTT. Protein sequence: CSAEFADTEAFF.